This T cell receptor (beta chain) originates from a study of CD8 T cells in ankylosing spondylitis. Study-wide findings and caveats: Disease-associated clonotypes exhibited CD8+ identity and were relatively infrequent in peripheral blood. Among TCR beta sequences, a motif of several highly homologous variants appeared characteristic of ankylosing spondylitis blood. Before this, some motif variants had been reported in reactive arthritis synovial fluid and blood. There was reportedly significant enrichment of clones that were disease-linked in matched ankylosing spondylitis synovial fluid.

This clonotype was seen a handful of times. Its antigen is unidentified. As the method for making TCR beta libraries, quantitative 5'-RACE with molecular barcodes was used. Via MiXCR, TCRdb re-called the 5' RACE reads, giving one row per CDR3 protein. Found here are around 480,000 distinct CDR3 sequences, 15% to 20% of them singletons; the top ten hold 0.85% to 1.3%. There are 16 residues in the CDR3. With 0 bases clipped from V and 0 bases from J, the junction kept 2 bases outside the gene matches. The germline gives CDR1 MNHEY, CDR2 SVGAGI. The specimen was blood, either unsorted or a sorted T cell fraction (not recorded which). The receptor was isolated from a male donor with ankylosing spondylitis. V usage is TRBV6-5 and J usage is TRBJ2-3; 8 bases map to TRBD1. The CDR3 DNA reads TGTGCCAGCAGTTACTCCAGGACAGGGAGCACAGATACGCAGTATTTT. Its translation: CASSYSRTGSTDTQYF.